This T cell receptor beta chain emerged from a study of blood T cells in healthy people across ages. Then a second PCR, running roughly 7 to 11 cycles, was carried out with a sample-barcoded 5' primer and a J-beta primer mix. TCRdb processed the 5' RACE reads anew with MiXCR; each CDR3 protein has one entry. The table includes approximately 1,100,000 distinct CDR3 sequences, more than 40% detected once. The trim removed 6 bases at V and 4 bases at J, leaving 4 bases unmatched. Germline V CDR1 and CDR2: SGHTA, FQGNSA. This CDR3 region has 13 residues. This clonotype was seen at least ten times. Antigen: not known. Collection of roughly 9.6 milliliters of peripheral blood was performed for each donor. Study outcomes and limitations: Older age coincided with a roughly linear decline in TCR beta diversity per million T cells.

This TCR was recovered from a woman aged 55 to 70 in good health. The sequencing input was blood. The V gene is TRBV7-2, the J gene TRBJ2-3; 7 bases fit TRBD1. The CDR3 sequence is CASSFTGADTQYF. The CDR3 DNA reads as TGTGCCAGCAGTTTTACAGGGGCAGATACGCAGTATTTT.